This T cell receptor beta chain was found in a study of vaccination and CD4 T cells after COVID-19. Study-level information: Median time from second vaccine dose to sampling was 72 days (14 to 241). Researchers treated control cultures with a CEFX pool, an HIV-1 Nef pool, or no peptide. The peptides that stimulated the cells were overlapping spike peptides from SARS-CoV-2, HCoV-NL63, HCoV-OC43 and HCoV-229E.

CDR3 length: 16 amino acids. V lost 3 bases and J lost 4; bases outside the gene matches: 10. The germline CDR1 and CDR2 sequences are SGHRS and YFSETQ. Treatment noted: approximately nine-day PBMC culture with coronavirus spike peptide pools or control peptides (ViraFEST assay). This clonotype has more than one count but fewer than ten. Its antigen is unidentified. Oncomine TCR Beta short-read sequencing was applied to DNA from cultured CD4+ T cells. Each CDR3 protein gets one entry after TCRdb re-called the PCR reads with MiXCR. This table holds approximately 7,000 distinct CDR3 sequences, about 80% found once. Study-wide findings and caveats: Recorded median SARS-CoV-2-reactive clonotype numbers increased from around 19 to 38 without reaching significance.

Input material: CD4+ T cells from blood, cultured in vitro. The J gene is TRBJ1-1, the V gene TRBV5-1; 9 bases agree with TRBD1. This clonotype was sampled from a human donor who had recovered from COVID-19. CDR3 coding DNA: TGCGCCAGCAGCTACACGACAGGGGGGGTAGGCACTGAAGCTTTCTTT. Amino acid sequence: CASSYTTGGVGTEAFF.